Below, 10 T cell receptor beta chains from the same sample are listed, as sequenced in a study of cytomegalovirus exposure and HLA in healthy donors. 60 Vbeta and 13 Jbeta primers were used in PCR. Method: immunoSEQ multiplex PCR; TCRdb's copy keeps in-frame clones and lacks some. The data show 200,000 to 250,000 clones, approximately 83% seen once. Sequencing was carried out using PBMCs. Receptor source: a boy younger than 10 in good health and CMV-seronegative.

The J gene is TRBJ1-4, the V gene TRBV7-9; D perhaps matches TRBD1 (6 bases). The V end was cut by 5 bases, the J end by 4 bases, with 17 bases between. This CDR3 spans 16 amino acids. The germline V gene has CDR1 SEHNR and CDR2 FQNEAQ (reference sequence). Here the CDR3 reads CASSDGTRGNNEKLFF. DNA of the CDR3: TGTGCCAGCAGCGACGGGACAAGGGGGAATAATGAAAAACTGTTTTTT.

J is TRBJ1-2 and V is TRBV29-1; 9 positions match TRBD1. CDR1 is SQVTM, CDR2 ANQGSEA, per germline. The CDR3 length is 13 residues. V was clipped by 4 bases and J by 6 bases; unmatched bases: 6. Here the CDR3 DNA reads TGCAGCGTTGCCGGGACAGGGATCGATGGCTACACCTTC. It yields the protein CSVAGTGIDGYTF.

V gene TRBV4-1 combines with J gene TRBJ2-1; TRBD2 agrees at 8 bases. CDR3 length: 16 amino acids. Germline values: CDR1 MGHRA, CDR2 YSYEKL. Trimming took 0 bases from V and 4 from J; bases not matched to a gene: 5. The CDR3 loop reads CASSQDQVAGYNEQFF. The CDR3 DNA reads TGCGCCAGCAGCCAAGATCAAGTAGCGGGGTACAATGAGCAGTTCTTC.

The chain links TRBV9 to TRBJ2-7; D perhaps matches TRBD1 (5 bases). CDR1 and CDR2 from the germline V gene are SGDLS and YYNGEE. Trimming removed 3 bases at V and 5 bases at J, with 9 bases between. The CDR3 extends over 12 amino acids. CDR3 in amino acids: CASSAVGHEQYF. The CDR3 bases are TGTGCCAGCAGCGCGGTGGGGCACGAGCAGTACTTC.

The chain is built from TRBV6-4 and TRBJ1-6; unclear D gene. From germline, CDR1 is MRHNA and CDR2 SNTAGT. V lost 6 bases to trimming and J lost 6 bases, with 15 bases between them. The CDR3 is 15 amino acids. The CDR3 spells CASSAGHLTNSPLHF. Here the CDR3 DNA reads TGTGCCAGCAGCGCGGGTCACCTAACTAATTCACCCCTCCACTTT.

The chain has TRBV9 and TRBJ2-1, with 7 bases fitting TRBD1. Germline CDR1 is SGDLS and CDR2 is YYNGEE. The CDR3 length is 16 residues. V shed 0 bases, J shed 0 bases, and the junction held 3 bases outside the gene matches. This CDR3 is CASSVAGGSSYNEQFF. CDR3 nucleotides: TGTGCCAGCAGCGTAGCAGGGGGATCCTCCTACAATGAGCAGTTCTTC.

The V call is TRBV5-4, the J call TRBJ2-5, with 8 bases identical to TRBD2. V lost 1 base, J lost 0 bases, and 2 bases stayed unmatched. The CDR3 has 15 residues. CDR1 is SGHNT and CDR2 is YYREEE in the germline V gene (reference sequence). The CDR3 reads CASSLSGGYQETQYF. The CDR3 DNA is TGTGCCAGCAGCTTGTCGGGGGGGTACCAAGAGACCCAGTACTTC. Drawing the rest from reference TRBV5-4 and TRBJ2-5, the complete variable domain is ETGVTQSPTHLIKTRGQQVTLRCSSQSGHNTVSWYQQALGQGPQFIFQYYREEENGRGNFPPRFSGLQFPNYSSELNVNALELDDSALYLCASSLSGGYQETQYFGPGTRLLVL.

This clone is a singleton in its sample. V is TRBV11-2 and J is TRBJ1-5; a weak D match, TRBD1 (5 bases). Between the trimmed V and J ends, which lost 0 bases and 4 bases, there was a span of 10 bases. This CDR3 is 15 amino acids long. Germline-derived CDR1 and CDR2 are SGHAT and FQNNGV. CDR3 bases: TGTGCCAGCAGCTTAGAACCTGGGGGGAATCAGCCCCAGCATTTT. Amino acids: CASSLEPGGNQPQHF. The full variable domain, with the rest looked up from reference TRBV11-2 and TRBJ1-5, is EAGVAQSPRYKIIEKRQSVAFWCNPISGHATLYWYQQILGQGPKLLIQFQNNGVVDDSQLPKDRFSAERLKGVDSTLKIQPAKLEDSAVYLCASSLEPGGNQPQHFGDGTRLSIL.

The rearrangement uses TRBV9 and TRBJ2-7; D may be TRBD1 (6 bases). The V end lost 0 bases, the J end lost 2 bases, and 12 bases lay between the germline ends. The CDR3 length is 15 residues. Per the germline V gene, CDR1 is SGDLS and CDR2 is YYNGEE. The CDR3 region is CASSVGQVGTYEQYF. The CDR3 DNA is TGTGCCAGCAGCGTAGGACAGGTCGGGACCTACGAGCAGTACTTC.

This clone was observed a single time. The chain uses TRBV11-2 and TRBJ2-3; perhaps TRBD2 as D (6 bases). This CDR3 spans 15 amino acids. Germline CDR1 is SGHAT and CDR2 is FQNNGV. Trimming removed 5 bases at V and 0 bases at J, with 12 bases between. The CDR3 coding sequence is TGTGCCAGCAGCCGAAGGGGAGGTAGCACAGATACGCAGTATTTT. It yields the protein CASSRRGGSTDTQYF. Full variable domain (missing parts from reference TRBV11-2 and TRBJ2-3): EAGVAQSPRYKIIEKRQSVAFWCNPISGHATLYWYQQILGQGPKLLIQFQNNGVVDDSQLPKDRFSAERLKGVDSTLKIQPAKLEDSAVYLCASSRRGGSTDTQYFGPGTRLTVL.